Listed here are 30 T cell receptor beta chains from one sample, sequenced in a study of shared clonotypes between healthy human individuals (dated by TCRdb to 2018 to 2020). For the CD8 naive samples, CD45RO-negative cells were positively selected for CCR7, yielding a CD45RA+CCR7+ population from which TemRA cells were excluded. The library was made by the immunoSEQ multiplex PCR assay. TCRdb re-hosts the immuneACCESS table, in-frame sequences only. Its copies lack some clones; in the studies checked, an unresolved V gene accounts for under half of them, and the cause for the rest is not known. For this sample there are about 2.2 million clones; 80% to 95% appear just once. About 1.7% of the sample is taken by the ten largest. Sequencing was done on a sample of naive CD8+ T cells from PBMCs. In light of the paper, this sample's cell subset or site label describes: CD45RA+CCR7+. Receptors originate from a man younger than 35 in good health. Some clones in this sample may be carry-over from other donors' samples.

The chain is built from TRBV7-9 and TRBJ1-3; D uncertain. This CDR3 contains 14 residues. The V and J ends lost 5 bases and 3 bases respectively, with 11 bases between them. Germline V gives CDR1 SEHNR, CDR2 FQNEAQ (reference sequence). Written as DNA, the CDR3 is TGTGCCAGCAGCCCGATCTACCTTGGAAACACCATATATTTT. Protein sequence: CASSPIYLGNTIYF.

The J gene is TRBJ2-7, the V gene TRBV11-2; 9 bases fit TRBD2. CDR1 is SGHAT, CDR2 FQNNGV, per germline. V lost 5 bases to trimming and J lost 5 bases; unmatched junction nucleotides: 10. The CDR3 is 15 residues long. The CDR3: CASSRAGLATNEQYF. The CDR3 coding sequence is TGTGCCAGCAGCCGGGCGGGACTAGCCACCAACGAGCAGTACTTC.

The chain is built from TRBV5-1 and TRBJ1-1, with D maybe TRBD1 (6 bases). This CDR3 is 19 amino acids long. Trimming removed 4 bases at V and 2 bases at J, with 27 bases between. The germline CDR1 and CDR2 sequences are SGHRS and YFSETQ. CDR3 region: CASSLAAPGAIGTNTEAFF. DNA of the CDR3: TGCGCCAGCAGCCTAGCCGCGCCAGGGGCTATCGGGACTAACACTGAAGCTTTCTTT.

The chain has TRBV28 and TRBJ2-5, with 8 bases matching TRBD2. The last part of the DNA fits TRBJ2-7 better; the J call may be wrong. This CDR3 spans 17 amino acids. CDR1 is MDHEN and CDR2 is SYDVKM in the germline V gene. The CDR3 nucleotides are TGTGCCACCACCCAAATACGGGAGGGACGGAAATTCTACGAGCAGTACTTC. It specifies CATTQIREGRKFYEQYF.

The genes are TRBV4-1 and TRBJ2-7; TRBD2 agrees at 10 bases. V lost 0 bases to trimming and J lost 3 bases; unmatched junction nucleotides: 5. Germline loops: CDR1 MGHRA, CDR2 YSYEKL. The CDR3 is made up of 16 amino acids. CDR3 coding DNA: TGCGCCAGCAGCCAAGACGATTCTAGCGGGAGCTACGAGCAGTACTTC. Translating gives CASSQDDSSGSYEQYF.

The chain uses TRBV7-8 and TRBJ2-2; perhaps TRBD2 as D (7 bases). CDR3 length: 15 amino acids. With 4 bases removed from V and 8 bases from J, the gap between germline ends came to 17 bases. The germline V gene encodes CDR1 SGHVS and CDR2 FQNEAQ. The CDR3 nucleotides are TGTGCCAGCAGCTCCAGCGGGACAACCTGGGGGGAGCTGTTTTTT. This sequence encodes CASSSSGTTWGELFF.

The CDR3 bases are TGTGCCTGGAGTGTAGGTGCGGGAGGTAACGAGCAGTACTTC. Amino acid sequence: CAWSVGAGGNEQYF. This chain connects TRBV30 to TRBJ2-7; 8 positions agree with TRBD2. Germline CDR1 and CDR2: GTSNPN and SVGIG (reference sequence). V lost 0 bases to trimming and J lost 5 bases; unmatched junction nucleotides: 6. The CDR3 has 14 amino acids.

The chain combines TRBV7-8 with TRBJ2-3; 9 bases agree with TRBD2. V lost 3 bases, J lost 4 bases, and 14 bases stayed unmatched. CDR1 and CDR2 (germline): SGHVS, FQNEAQ. This CDR3 region has 18 residues. DNA of the CDR3: TGTGCCAGCAGCTTCGATATAAGACTAGCGGTTACCTCAGATACGCAGTATTTT. Protein: CASSFDIRLAVTSDTQYF.

The rearrangement links TRBV7-2 to TRBJ1-2; 9 bases are a match to TRBD1. V lost 3 bases to trimming and J lost 0 bases; unmatched junction nucleotides: 8. The CDR3 sequence is 17 residues long. The germline CDR1 and CDR2 sequences are SGHTA and FQGNSA. The CDR3 loop is CASSFKPRDRANYGYTF. The CDR3 DNA is TGTGCCAGCAGCTTTAAACCCAGGGACAGGGCTAACTATGGCTACACCTTC. The entire variable domain, with the rest obtained from reference TRBV7-2 and TRBJ1-2, is as follows: GAGVSQSPSNKVTEKGKDVELRCDPISGHTALYWYRQSLGQGLEFLIYFQGNSAPDKSGLPSDRFSAERTGGSVSTLTIQRTQQEDSAVYLCASSFKPRDRANYGYTFGSGTRLTVV.

The V call is TRBV28, the J call TRBJ2-2; perhaps TRBD1 as D (6 bases). Germline V gene sequence: CDR1 MDHEN, CDR2 SYDVKM. Trimming removed 8 bases at V and 2 bases at J, with 18 bases between. This CDR3 contains 16 residues. The CDR3 nucleotides are TGTGCCAGCGGAGATAGGGGGTGGATTAACACCGGGGAGCTGTTTTTT. Translated, it gives CASGDRGWINTGELFF.

V usage is TRBV28 and J usage is TRBJ1-2, with a weak D call TRBD1 (6 bases). Trimming took 6 bases from V and 2 from J, leaving 10 bases between them. The CDR3 sequence is 13 residues long. CDR1 is MDHEN and CDR2 is SYDVKM in the germline V gene. CDR3 DNA sequence: TGTGCCAGCAGCATTACAGGGAACTATGGCTACACCTTC. Translating it yields CASSITGNYGYTF.

This chain links TRBV6-6 with TRBJ2-7; D gene uncertain. Germline V lookup: CDR1 MNHNY, CDR2 SVGAGI (reference sequence). The CDR3 is 14 amino acids. Between the trimmed V and J ends, which lost 2 bases and 6 bases, there was a span of 14 bases. CDR3 loop: CASSYKDWYGEQYF. CDR3 DNA: TGTGCCAGCAGTTACAAGGATTGGTATGGCGAGCAGTACTTC.

To note about this clone: Distinct nucleotide sequences in the sample also encode this CDR3. The chain couples TRBV7-9 to TRBJ2-7; 7 nucleotides align to TRBD2. Germline V gene lookup returns CDR1 SEHNR and CDR2 FQNEAQ (reference sequence). V trimming: 5 bases; J trimming: 0 bases; junction bases outside the gene matches: 4. The CDR3 is made up of 14 amino acids. The CDR3 DNA sequence: TGTGCCAGCAGCCGACCGGGGGGCTCCTACGAGCAGTACTTC. Translation: CASSRPGGSYEQYF.

V usage is TRBV28 and J usage is TRBJ2-4; D is possibly TRBD2 (5 bases). Per germline, CDR1 MDHEN and CDR2 SYDVKM. The CDR3 totals 15 residues. The ends were cut back, 3 bases at V and 3 bases at J, with 12 bases in the middle. The CDR3, as DNA: TGTGCCAGCAGTTTTGTCCTTGAGGGCAAAAACATTCAGTACTTC. Its translation: CASSFVLEGKNIQYF.

This clone was observed a single time. The chain couples TRBV5-4 to TRBJ2-7; TRBD1 agrees at 7 bases. This CDR3 spans 14 amino acids. The germline gives CDR1 SGHNT, CDR2 YYREEE (reference sequence). With V trimmed by 3 bases and J by 5 bases, 8 bases remained unmatched. CDR3 in DNA: TGTGCCAGCAGCTCGACAGGGAATCTGAACGAGCAGTACTTC. This gives the protein CASSSTGNLNEQYF.

V and J are TRBV6-1 and TRBJ1-4, with TRBD1 matching over 8 bases. Germline V CDR1 and CDR2: MNHNS, SASEGT. The CDR3 is made up of 14 amino acids. After removal of 6 bases from V and 7 bases from J, the junction contained 7 bases not matched to a gene. CDR3 region: CASRNRDRSEKLFF. The CDR3 region has the DNA TGTGCCAGCAGAAACCGGGACAGGAGTGAAAAACTGTTTTTT.

CDR3 sequence: CASSLARGTNTEAFF. For the CDR3, the DNA is TGTGCCAGCAGCTTAGCGCGGGGGACGAACACTGAAGCTTTCTTT. The J gene is TRBJ1-1, the V gene TRBV7-9; a weak D match, TRBD1 (5 bases). V was trimmed by 0 bases and J by 1 base, leaving 9 bases between them. CDR1 is SEHNR, CDR2 FQNEAQ, per germline (reference sequence). This CDR3 has 15 residues.

The chain has TRBV15 and TRBJ2-3; 10 nucleotides agree with TRBD2. The CDR3 has 15 amino acids. Germline trimming cut 2 bases from V and 2 bases from J; bases unmatched to any gene: 1. Germline V gene sequence: CDR1 LNHNV, CDR2 YYDKDF (reference sequence). CDR3 loop: CATSRLAGDTDTQYF. As DNA, the CDR3 is TGTGCCACCAGCAGACTAGCGGGAGACACAGATACGCAGTATTTT.

J is TRBJ2-7 and V is TRBV4-1, with TRBD2 identical over 10 bases. Germline values: CDR1 MGHRA, CDR2 YSYEKL. The CDR3 extends over 16 amino acids. Trimming at V came to 4 bases and at J to 5 bases, leaving 11 bases not matched to a gene. The CDR3 region is CASSPSPLAGVHEQYF. DNA for the CDR3: TGCGCCAGCAGCCCCTCCCCCCTAGCGGGAGTTCACGAGCAGTACTTC.

The CDR3 DNA is TGTGCCAGCAGACTTGGAGGCCCTCTGGGCGAGCAGTACTTC. Translation: CASRLGGPLGEQYF. V gene TRBV5-6 combines with J gene TRBJ2-7, with D possibly matching TRBD2 (5 bases). The ends were cut back, 5 bases at V and 6 bases at J, with 18 bases in the middle. The CDR3 is made up of 14 amino acids. Germline loops: CDR1 SGHDT, CDR2 YYEEEE.

The chain carries TRBV2 and TRBJ2-5; 8 bases agree with TRBD2. The germline V gene has CDR1 SNHLY and CDR2 FYNNEI. CDR3 length: 14 amino acids. The V segment lost 8 bases and the J segment 5 bases; nucleotides outside the gene matches: 10. For the CDR3, the DNA is TGTGCCAGCCTTAGCGGGGAATTTCCCGAGACCCAGTACTTC. It codes for CASLSGEFPETQYF.

The chain joins TRBV6-4 to TRBJ2-6; perhaps TRBD1 as D (6 bases). Germline loops: CDR1 MRHNA, CDR2 SNTAGT. The CDR3 contains 15 residues. Trimming removed 6 bases from V and 4 bases from J, with 13 bases in between. The CDR3 loop reads CASRATGSGANVLTF. The CDR3 DNA reads TGTGCCAGCAGGGCTACAGGGTCAGGGGCCAACGTCCTGACTTTC.

This chain uses TRBV9 with TRBJ2-5; unclear D gene. The assigned J gene may be wrong: the sequence end matches TRBJ2-7 better. Germline V gene lookup returns CDR1 SGDLS and CDR2 YYNGEE. This CDR3 region has 12 residues. The CDR3 DNA sequence: TGTGCCAGCAGCGTCGACCAGTCCGAGCAGTACTTC. Its protein is CASSVDQSEQYF.

This clone appeared a single time. Other DNA sequences in this sample translate to the same CDR3. The chain couples TRBV29-1 to TRBJ2-1; 7 bases align to TRBD2. Germline CDR1 is SQVTM and CDR2 is ANQGSEA. After removal of 7 bases from V and 4 bases from J, the junction contained 7 bases not matched to a gene. The CDR3 runs 13 residues. CDR3 bases: TGCAGCGCCCGACTAGCAGATTACAATGAGCAGTTCTTC. Protein sequence: CSARLADYNEQFF.

This rearrangement joins TRBV9 to TRBJ1-3, with D uncertain. Trimming took 0 bases from V and 4 from J, leaving 11 bases between them. The germline CDR1 and CDR2 sequences are SGDLS and YYNGEE. This CDR3 has 15 amino acids. This CDR3 is CASSVGGGRGNTIYF. In nucleotides, the CDR3 is TGTGCCAGCAGCGTAGGGGGAGGCCGGGGAAACACCATATATTTT.

The V and J genes are TRBV5-6 and TRBJ2-2; the D is unclear. The CDR3 runs 12 residues. Trimming took 1 base from V and 7 from J, leaving 5 bases between them. Germline V gene data show CDR1 as SGHDT and CDR2 as YYEEEE. Here the CDR3 DNA reads TGTGCCAGCAGCTTGTACGACGGGGAGCTGTTTTTT. Residues: CASSLYDGELFF.

The CDR3 nucleotides read TGCGCCAGCAGCCAAGCAGGGTTTCCGAACACCGGGGAGCTGTTTTTT. This encodes CASSQAGFPNTGELFF. The chain employs TRBV4-1 and TRBJ2-2, with D maybe TRBD1 (5 bases). Trimming took off 1 base at V and 0 bases at J, with 9 bases between the two ends. CDR1 MGHRA and CDR2 YSYEKL come from the germline V gene. This CDR3 contains 16 residues.

Note on this clone: Other DNA sequences in this sample translate to the same CDR3. This sequence joins TRBV6-5 and TRBJ2-7; no reliable D call. The V end was cut by 0 bases, the J end by 2 bases, with 5 bases between. Germline lookup yields CDR1 MNHEY and CDR2 SVGAGI. This CDR3 has 13 residues. CDR3 region: CASSYSSAYEQYF. For the CDR3, the DNA is TGTGCCAGCAGTTACTCGAGTGCCTACGAGCAGTACTTC.

This chain uses TRBV27 with TRBJ1-5; tentatively, D is TRBD1 (5 bases). The CDR3 runs 19 residues. Germline V gene sequence: CDR1 MNHEY, CDR2 SMNVEV (reference sequence). Trimming took off 5 bases at V and 0 bases at J, with 23 bases between the two ends. CDR3 amino acids: CASSDYGGVGTTSNQPQHF. The CDR3 nucleotides are TGTGCCAGCAGTGACTATGGGGGGGTGGGAACAACTAGCAATCAGCCCCAGCATTTT.

This rearrangement joins TRBV7-2 to TRBJ2-2; no clear D. The CDR3 contains 14 residues. Looked up from germline, CDR1 is SGHTA and CDR2 is FQGNSA. V was trimmed by 8 bases and J by 2 bases, leaving 12 bases between them. The CDR3 nucleotides are TGTGCCAGCGAATCCGAACCTAACACCGGGGAGCTGTTTTTT. It codes for CASESEPNTGELFF.